This passage covers 27 T cell receptor beta chains from one sample sequenced in a study of T cells in Graves' hyperthyroidism and ophthalmopathy. RNA transcripts provided the source from which TCR beta CDR3 regions were amplified. An initial round of RT-PCR targeting the TCR CDR3 relied on the HTBI primer set. TCRdb itself ran the multiplex PCR reads through MiXCR, one entry per CDR3 protein. The sample has about 350,000 distinct CDR3 sequences, about 18% seen once; the top ten hold about a third. The specimen was blood. These receptors were obtained from a woman in her 30s with Graves' hyperthyroidism that later progressed to Graves' ophthalmopathy.

This clonotype was observed a few times. The V gene is TRBV12-3 or TRBV12-4, the J gene TRBJ1-3; a possible D gene is TRBD1 (6 bases). The germline V and J ends were trimmed by 8 bases and 0 bases, with 11 bases remaining between them. This CDR3 comprises 14 residues. CDR3 sequence reads: CASLETGSGNTIYF. DNA of the CDR3: TGTGCCAGCCTCGAGACAGGCTCTGGAAACACCATATATTTT.

The chain recombines TRBV20-1 with TRBJ1-1; D gene uncertain. V lost 6 bases and J lost 0, with 17 bases in between. The CDR3 contains 15 residues. Germline loops: CDR1 DFQATT, CDR2 SNEGSKA (reference sequence). CDR3 loop: CSADSPGVLNTEAFF. In DNA form, the CDR3 reads TGCAGTGCCGACTCCCCCGGAGTTTTGAACACTGAAGCTTTCTTT.

Only a few counts were recorded for this clonotype. CDR3 sequence: CASSSRTSGGDTDTQYF. The DNA of the CDR3 is TGTGCCAGCAGCTCCCGGACTAGCGGGGGGGACACAGATACGCAGTATTTT. The genes are TRBV7-9 and TRBJ2-3, with TRBD2 identical over 15 bases. The junction had 4 bases not matched to a gene; V was cut back by 4 bases and J by 2 bases. Looked up from germline, CDR1 is SEHNR and CDR2 is FQNEAQ (reference sequence). The CDR3 is made up of 17 amino acids.

Turning to this clonotype: A clone one base away is much larger, so this may be a read error. The rearrangement joins TRBV5-6 to TRBJ2-5; D perhaps matches TRBD2 (5 bases). Germline CDR1 SGHDT, CDR2 YYEEEE. The CDR3 extends over 15 amino acids. V was clipped by 4 bases and J by 1 base, with 14 bases between them. The CDR3 region is CASSLMGLAQETQYF. The CDR3 nucleotides read TGTGCCAGCAGCCTCATGGGCCTAGCCCAAGAGACCCAGTACTTC. The full variable domain, completed using reference TRBV5-6 and TRBJ2-5, is DAGVTQSPTHLIKTRGQQVTLRCSPKSGHDTVSWYQQALGQGPQFIFQYYEEEERQRGNFPDRFSGHQFPNYSSELNVNALLLGDSALYLCASSLMGLAQETQYFGPGTRLLVL.

This clonotype has a handful of counts. The chain couples TRBV4-1 to TRBJ1-2, with D uncertain. Trimming pared 2 bases from V and 4 bases from J, leaving 8 bases between. CDR3 length: 13 amino acids. Germline CDR1 and CDR2: MGHRA and YSYEKL. The CDR3 nucleotides are TGCGCCAGCAGCCAACATGACCCCTATGGCTACACCTTC. Protein: CASSQHDPYGYTF.

This clonotype was counted only a few times. The rearrangement links TRBV3-1 to TRBJ2-3; tentatively, D is TRBD2 (6 bases). V was clipped by 4 bases and J by 4 bases, with 12 bases between them. The germline V gene encodes CDR1 LGHDT and CDR2 YNNKEL (reference sequence). This CDR3 contains 14 residues. In DNA, the CDR3 is TGTGCCAGCAGCCGGGTCTGGGGGGCAGATACGCAGTATTTT. It encodes CASSRVWGADTQYF.

This clonotype was seen many times. The chain recombines TRBV2 with TRBJ2-5; 10 bases fit TRBD1. The germline V gene encodes CDR1 SNHLY and CDR2 FYNNEI. This CDR3 region has 15 residues. J lost 5 bases, V lost 3 bases, and 6 bases had no gene match. CDR3 nucleotides: TGTGCCAGCAGTGACCCGGGACAGGGGACGGAGACCCAGTACTTC. The encoded protein is CASSDPGQGTETQYF.

The chain links TRBV4-1 to TRBJ2-7, with 9 bases matching TRBD1. The CDR3 length is 14 residues. Germline CDR1 is MGHRA and CDR2 is YSYEKL. V was clipped by 3 bases and J by 0 bases; unmatched bases: 0. CDR3 nucleotide sequence: TGCGCCAGCAGCCAGGACAGGGGCTCCTACGAGCAGTACTTC. It yields the protein CASSQDRGSYEQYF.

This sequence joins TRBV2 and TRBJ1-5, with unresolved D. Germline assignment: CDR1 SNHLY and CDR2 FYNNEI. V was pared by 5 bases and J by 0 bases, with 14 bases between. The CDR3 runs to 16 residues. The CDR3 region has the DNA TGTGCCAGCAGTTCGGGCAGCGCCTATAGCAATCAGCCCCAGCATTTT. Translated, it gives CASSSGSAYSNQPQHF.

This clonotype was observed many times. CDR3 DNA: TGCGCCAGCAGCTTGGAGCGCGCTACTAGCACAGATACGCAGTATTTT. Translated, it gives CASSLERATSTDTQYF. The J gene is TRBJ2-3, the V gene TRBV5-1; D is undetermined. CDR1 and CDR2 from the germline V gene are SGHRS and YFSETQ. Trimming took off 0 bases at V and 0 bases at J, with 11 bases between the two ends. The CDR3 sequence is 16 residues long.

A remark on this clonotype: This sequence may be a read error, since a much larger clone differs from it by one base. The chain is built from TRBV12-3 or TRBV12-4 and TRBJ1-1; weak D call: TRBD1 (5 bases). The CDR3 is 15 residues long. Trimming removed 5 bases from V and 1 base from J, with 14 bases in between. CDR3 protein: CASSARRGSNTEAFF. CDR3 DNA: TGTGCCAGCAGTGCCCGCCGGGGCTCGAACACTGAAGCTTTCTTT.

This clonotype was counted at least ten times. This sequence joins TRBV28 and TRBJ2-1; 14 bases align to TRBD2. CDR3 length equals 19 residues. Germline lookup yields CDR1 MDHEN and CDR2 SYDVKM. V gave up 6 bases and J gave up 4 bases; unmatched junction bases: 14. The CDR3 loop reads CASSPRTGTSGRWYNEQFF. The CDR3 bases are TGTGCCAGCAGCCCACGGACCGGGACTAGCGGGAGATGGTACAATGAGCAGTTCTTC.

This clonotype was recorded only once. The chain couples TRBV20-1 to TRBJ1-1; 8 nucleotides align to TRBD1. V was clipped by 2 bases and J by 6 bases; unmatched bases: 11. The CDR3 consists of 15 residues. From germline, CDR1 is DFQATT and CDR2 SNEGSKA (reference sequence). The CDR3 loop reads CSARRVQGAWAEAFF. The CDR3 nucleotides are TGCAGTGCTAGAAGGGTTCAGGGGGCTTGGGCTGAAGCTTTCTTT.

At least ten counts were recorded for this clonotype. The junction departs from the called germline gene at one end, perhaps through a read error. The chain joins TRBV28 to TRBJ2-1; no definite D call. CDR1 and CDR2 (germline): MDHEN, SYDVKM. The CDR3 is made up of 11 amino acids. CDR3 sequence: CASSSSNEQFF. CDR3 nucleotides: TGTGCCAGCAGTTCCTCCAATGAGCAGTTCTTC.

The chain joins TRBV20-1 to TRBJ2-7; unclear D gene. The length of the CDR3 is 16 residues. From germline, CDR1 is DFQATT and CDR2 SNEGSKA (reference sequence). Trimming cost V 1 base and J 1 base, with 17 bases left between them. CDR3 in DNA: TGCAGTGCTAGAGGATTCGGGTCGGCCGCTTCCTACGAGCAGTACTTC. This gives the protein CSARGFGSAASYEQYF.

V gene TRBV28 combines with J gene TRBJ1-3, with D tentatively TRBD1 (5 bases). The V and J ends lost 6 bases and 4 bases respectively, with 22 bases between them. CDR1 is MDHEN, CDR2 SYDVKM, per germline. The CDR3 is 17 residues long. In nucleotides, the CDR3 is TGTGCCAGCAGAGTATACGATACAGGCTACGCGGGAAACACCATATATTTT. It translates to CASRVYDTGYAGNTIYF.

This clonotype appeared a few times. The chain has TRBV10-3 and TRBJ2-3; the match to TRBD2 covers 7 bases. Germline assignment: CDR1 ENHRY and CDR2 SYGVKD. This CDR3 has 14 residues. J was trimmed by 6 bases and V by 0 bases; bases with no gene match: 3. The CDR3 loop is CAISESSSGDTQYF. CDR3 DNA: TGTGCCATCAGTGAGTCGTCTAGCGGTGATACGCAGTATTTT.

The V call is TRBV7-2, the J call TRBJ1-2; the match to TRBD1 covers 7 bases. The trim removed 2 bases at V and 4 bases at J, leaving 7 bases unmatched. This CDR3 is 15 amino acids long. Germline values: CDR1 SGHTA, CDR2 FQGNSA. The CDR3 here is CASSLREGQFYGYTF. For the CDR3, the DNA is TGTGCCAGCAGCTTACGAGAGGGACAGTTCTATGGCTACACCTTC. Together with reference TRBV7-2 and TRBJ1-2, the CDR3 gives the full variable domain: GAGVSQSPSNKVTEKGKDVELRCDPISGHTALYWYRQSLGQGLEFLIYFQGNSAPDKSGLPSDRFSAERTGGSVSTLTIQRTQQEDSAVYLCASSLREGQFYGYTFGSGTRLTVV.

With regard to this clonotype: Being one base from a much bigger clone, this may be a read error. The chain employs TRBV9 and TRBJ1-1; D unclear. CDR3 size: 15 residues. CDR1 is SGDLS and CDR2 is YYNGEE in the germline V gene. Trimming removed 0 bases from V and 0 bases from J, with 9 bases in between. CDR3 sequence: CASSVGVAVNTEAFF. Here the CDR3 DNA reads TGTGCCAGCAGCGTAGGGGTCGCGGTGAACACTGAAGCTTTCTTT.

The V and J genes are TRBV13 and TRBJ2-7; 7 bases line up with TRBD1. This CDR3 is 16 amino acids long. CDR1 and CDR2 from the germline V gene are PRHDT and FYEKMQ (reference sequence). V shed 3 bases, J shed 3 bases, and the junction held 11 bases outside the gene matches. This CDR3 is CASSLDRQGSYYEQYF. The CDR3 coding sequence is TGTGCCAGCAGCTTGGACAGACAGGGATCTTACTACGAGCAGTACTTC.

This clonotype has just a few counts. This chain joins TRBV24-1 and TRBJ2-3, with D maybe TRBD1 (5 bases). The CDR3 totals 14 residues. In germline, CDR1 is KGHDR, CDR2 SFDVKD. V was trimmed by 5 bases and J by 0 bases, leaving 8 bases between them. The CDR3 loop reads CATSGGVSTDTQYF. The DNA for the CDR3 is TGTGCCACCAGTGGGGGCGTTAGCACAGATACGCAGTATTTT.

The table lists this clonotype with a few counts. The chain combines TRBV4-1 with TRBJ1-4; perhaps TRBD1 as D (5 bases). Germline values: CDR1 MGHRA, CDR2 YSYEKL. V dropped 0 bases and J dropped 7 bases, with 15 bases sitting between them. CDR3 length equals 16 residues. The CDR3 spells CASSQDQGSLGEKLFF. CDR3 coding DNA: TGCGCCAGCAGCCAAGATCAGGGTTCCCTAGGTGAAAAACTGTTTTTT.

This clonotype has ten or more counts. The chain couples TRBV24-1 to TRBJ2-7; TRBD1 agrees at 9 bases. Trimming at V came to 3 bases and at J to 3 bases, leaving 8 bases not matched to a gene. Germline CDR1 and CDR2: KGHDR and SFDVKD. The CDR3 length is 16 residues. CDR3 nucleotides: TGTGCCACCAGTGATACCCCCGGGACAGGGAACTACGAGCAGTACTTC. Encoded protein: CATSDTPGTGNYEQYF.

This clonotype was recorded at least ten times. CDR3 loop: CASSERGLDTQYF. DNA of the CDR3: TGTGCCAGCAGTGAAAGGGGGTTAGATACGCAGTATTTT. The V gene is TRBV2, the J gene TRBJ2-3; D is perhaps TRBD1 (6 bases). Trimming removed 2 bases from V and 5 bases from J, with 8 bases in between. The germline gives CDR1 SNHLY, CDR2 FYNNEI. This CDR3 has 13 amino acids.

There are many counts of this clonotype. V and J are TRBV11-2 and TRBJ2-5; D possibly uses TRBD1 or TRBD2 (6 bases each). Germline V gene sequence: CDR1 SGHAT, CDR2 FQNNGV. The germline V and J ends were trimmed by 5 bases and 4 bases, with 14 bases remaining between them. The CDR3 is 14 amino acids. CDR3 nucleotides: TGTGCCAGCAGCGTGGGCCGGGGGCGAGAGACCCAGTACTTC. This codes for CASSVGRGRETQYF.

This clonotype occurred many times. V is TRBV3-1 and J is TRBJ2-3; TRBD1 is a possible D gene (5 bases). The germline V and J ends were trimmed by 4 bases and 5 bases, with 16 bases remaining between them. The germline gives CDR1 LGHDT, CDR2 YNNKEL (reference sequence). The CDR3 totals 15 residues. This chain's CDR3 is CASSPRQISIDTQYF. CDR3 in DNA: TGTGCCAGCAGCCCCAGACAGATTTCCATAGATACGCAGTATTTT.

The table lists this clonotype with a few counts. The genes are TRBV30 and TRBJ1-1, with D hard to call. This CDR3 is 14 amino acids long. Trimming left V 0 bases short and J 2 bases short, with 10 bases between. CDR1 is GTSNPN, CDR2 SVGIG, per germline (reference sequence). CDR3 DNA: TGTGCCTGGAGTGTTTTGGGAACCAACACTGAAGCTTTCTTT. Its translation: CAWSVLGTNTEAFF.